Each of the 32 T cell receptor beta chains below was sequenced from the same sample in a study of blood T cells in healthy people across ages. A second PCR, run for about 6 to 11 cycles, used a sample-barcoded 5' primer plus a J-beta primer mix. From the 5' RACE reads, TCRdb called clonotypes with MiXCR, one entry per CDR3 protein. Counted here are hundreds of thousands of distinct CDR3 sequences, roughly 52% occurring once; the ten biggest clones make up about an eighth. The sequenced sample consisted of blood. These receptors all come from a man in his thirties or forties in good health.

Notes on this clonotype: Compared with germline, one end of the junction differs, possibly owing to a read error. The chain recombines TRBV18 with TRBJ2-1; no reliable D call. CDR1 and CDR2 from the germline V gene are KGHSH and LQKENI. CDR3 length equals 17 residues. For the CDR3, the DNA is TGTGCCAGTTCCTCCGACCGGGTGCCGAGCTCCTATAATGAGCAGTTCTTC. This sequence encodes CASSSDRVPSSYNEQFF.

This CDR3 reads CASSYEAPPESPYGYTF. CDR3 sequence (DNA): TGTGCCAGCAGTTACGAAGCCCCGCCGGAGAGTCCCTATGGCTACACCTTC. The genes are TRBV6-5 and TRBJ1-2; no definite D call. The CDR3 runs to 17 residues. The germline V gene encodes CDR1 MNHEY and CDR2 SVGAGI. V lost 2 bases and J lost 4, with 20 bases in between.

V gene TRBV5-1 combines with J gene TRBJ2-3; D uncertain. From germline, CDR1 is SGHRS and CDR2 YFSETQ. V dropped 3 bases and J dropped 4 bases, with 9 bases sitting between them. The CDR3 covers 13 residues. The chain's CDR3 is CASSSHRADTQYF. The DNA of the CDR3 is TGCGCCAGCAGCTCCCATAGGGCAGATACGCAGTATTTT.

This clonotype was seen a single time. The rearrangement uses TRBV20-1 and TRBJ2-5; 9 bases line up with TRBD1. CDR1 is DFQATT, CDR2 SNEGSKA, per germline (reference sequence). The CDR3 totals 15 residues. Trimming at V came to 1 base and at J to 7 bases, leaving 10 bases not matched to a gene. The CDR3 nucleotides read TGCAGTGCTAGAGTTCGGACAGGGGTGTGGGGGACCCAGTACTTC. Its translation is CSARVRTGVWGTQYF.

The rearrangement joins TRBV6-1 to TRBJ2-1, with TRBD2 matching over 7 bases. The V and J ends lost 6 bases and 5 bases, in that order; junction bases with no gene match: 7. The V gene's germline CDR1 is MNHNS and CDR2 SASEGT. The CDR3 has 14 amino acids. This chain's CDR3 is CASRPRGDHNEQFF. CDR3 in DNA: TGTGCCAGCAGACCACGGGGGGACCACAATGAGCAGTTCTTC.

This clonotype has just a few counts. The rearrangement links TRBV4-1 to TRBJ2-1, with a possible D match to TRBD2 (5 bases). Germline V gene data show CDR1 as MGHRA and CDR2 as YSYEKL. The CDR3 length is 16 residues. V lost 4 bases, J lost 2 bases, and 15 bases lay in between. CDR3 residues: CASSPSLESAYNEQFF. For the CDR3, the DNA is TGCGCCAGCAGCCCATCACTAGAGTCGGCCTACAATGAGCAGTTCTTC.

Only a few counts were recorded for this clonotype. The chain is built from TRBV6-5 and TRBJ2-3, with D perhaps assigned TRBD1 or TRBD2 (5 bases each). CDR1 is MNHEY and CDR2 is SVGAGI in the germline V gene. This CDR3 has 14 residues. Trimming pared 1 base from V and 6 bases from J, leaving 11 bases between. CDR3 in amino acids: CASSYWGTTDTQYF. As DNA, the CDR3 is TGTGCCAGCAGTTACTGGGGGACGACGGATACGCAGTATTTT.

This clonotype was counted many times. V usage is TRBV3-1 and J usage is TRBJ1-5; D gene uncertain. The CDR3 spans 15 residues. V was pared by 0 bases and J by 4 bases, with 10 bases between. The germline CDR1 and CDR2 sequences are LGHDT and YNNKEL (reference sequence). CDR3 loop: CASSQEATDNQPQHF. Written as DNA, the CDR3 is TGTGCCAGCAGCCAAGAGGCAACAGATAATCAGCCCCAGCATTTT.

The rearrangement links TRBV7-8 to TRBJ2-3; TRBD2 is a possible D gene (6 bases). Germline V gives CDR1 SGHVS, CDR2 FQNEAQ. Between the trimmed V and J ends, which lost 4 bases and 0 bases, there was a span of 20 bases. The CDR3 is 18 amino acids. The CDR3 coding sequence is TGTGCCAGCAGCTCGACTAGAGACGGTTCGGTCAGCACAGATACGCAGTATTTT. It encodes CASSSTRDGSVSTDTQYF.

This clonotype was counted between two and nine times. This sequence joins TRBV13 and TRBJ2-3, with 9 positions matching TRBD1. The CDR3 is 16 residues long. The germline V gene encodes CDR1 PRHDT and CDR2 FYEKMQ (reference sequence). V lost 5 bases to trimming and J lost 4 bases; unmatched junction nucleotides: 10. The CDR3 reads CASSGRDRDSPDTQYF. In nucleotides, the CDR3 is TGTGCCAGCAGCGGCCGGGACAGGGATTCCCCAGATACGCAGTATTTT.

On this clonotype: The junction departs from the called germline gene at one end, perhaps through a read error. This chain connects TRBV7-7 to TRBJ2-1; D is unclear. This CDR3 has 14 amino acids. Germline V gene lookup returns CDR1 SSHAT and CDR2 FNYEAQ (reference sequence). CDR3 in amino acids: CASSPGPKDNEQFF. In DNA form, the CDR3 reads TGTGCTAGCAGCCCTGGGCCCAAAGACAATGAGCAGTTCTTC.

This clonotype was counted only a few times. V usage is TRBV12-3 or TRBV12-4 and J usage is TRBJ2-1, with 8 positions matching TRBD1. This CDR3 comprises 14 residues. J was trimmed by 3 bases and V by 7 bases; bases with no gene match: 5. Here the CDR3 DNA reads TGTGCCAGCACCGTAGGACAGGGCTACAATGAGCAGTTCTTC. Protein: CASTVGQGYNEQFF.

The V and J genes are TRBV5-1 and TRBJ1-6; D uncertain. Trimming took off 4 bases at V and 0 bases at J, with 14 bases between the two ends. In germline, CDR1 is SGHRS, CDR2 YFSETQ. The CDR3 length is 17 residues. CDR3: CASSTRGDGSYNSPLHF. The CDR3 DNA reads TGCGCCAGCAGCACCCGTGGTGATGGCTCCTATAATTCACCCCTCCACTTT.

The chain combines TRBV7-2 with TRBJ1-1, with D unresolved. The V end lost 6 bases, the J end lost 0 bases, and 8 bases lay between the germline ends. The germline V gene encodes CDR1 SGHTA and CDR2 FQGNSA. The CDR3 loop spans 13 amino acids. In DNA, the CDR3 is TGTGCCAGCAGAAAAGCTATGAACACTGAAGCTTTCTTT. It specifies CASRKAMNTEAFF. Using reference TRBV7-2 and TRBJ1-1 for the parts outside the CDR3, the full variable domain is GAGVSQSPSNKVTEKGKDVELRCDPISGHTALYWYRQSLGQGLEFLIYFQGNSAPDKSGLPSDRFSAERTGGSVSTLTIQRTQQEDSAVYLCASRKAMNTEAFFGQGTRLTVV.

Of note for this clonotype: This may be a read error, as it is one base from a much larger clone. V and J are TRBV10-3 and TRBJ2-5, with D possibly being TRBD2 (6 bases). The J call may be faulty, since TRBJ2-7 better matches the DNA end. This CDR3 comprises 15 residues. Germline V gene lookup returns CDR1 ENHRY and CDR2 SYGVKD. The CDR3 here is CAISVRDSLEAEQYF. CDR3 bases: TGTGCCATCAGTGTCCGGGACTCCCTTGAGGCCGAGCAGTACTTC.

This clonotype was found a few times. The V call is TRBV29-1, the J call TRBJ2-3; D uncertain. This CDR3 is 11 amino acids long. Germline-derived CDR1 and CDR2 are SQVTM and ANQGSEA. Trimming removed 2 bases at V and 7 bases at J, with 7 bases between. CDR3 sequence: CSVEIRNTQYF. The CDR3 DNA reads as TGCAGCGTTGAAATTCGGAATACGCAGTATTTT.

This clonotype was observed a handful of times. The chain uses TRBV6-2 or TRBV6-3 and TRBJ2-1; TRBD2 matches 7 bases. Germline V gene data show CDR1 as MNHEY and CDR2 as SVGEGT. J was trimmed by 7 bases and V by 2 bases; bases with no gene match: 14. The CDR3 extends over 17 amino acids. The DNA of the CDR3 is TGTGCCAGCAGTTACCTTCAGACTAGCACGAGGGTTAATGAGCAGTTCTTC. Its protein product is CASSYLQTSTRVNEQFF.

The V and J genes are TRBV4-2 and TRBJ1-4; 10 bases line up with TRBD1. V trimming: 4 bases; J trimming: 8 bases; junction bases outside the gene matches: 10. From germline, CDR1 is LGHNA and CDR2 YNFKEQ. CDR3 size: 16 residues. The CDR3: CASSRGEGTGAEKLFF. The DNA of the CDR3 is TGTGCCAGCAGCCGAGGGGAGGGGACAGGGGCCGAAAAACTGTTTTTT.

As to this clonotype: At one boundary the junction diverges from the germline segment, which might be a read error. The chain couples TRBV27 to TRBJ2-7; either TRBD1 or TRBD2 may fit D (6 bases each). Germline V gene lookup returns CDR1 MNHEY and CDR2 SMNVEV (reference sequence). The CDR3 loop spans 15 amino acids. CDR3 amino acids: CASSFEGGLSYEQYF. CDR3 nucleotides: TGTGCCAGCAGTTTTGAGGGGGGCCTCTCCTACGAGCAGTATTTC.

The chain employs TRBV3-1 and TRBJ2-7; TRBD1 is a possible D gene (6 bases). Germline V gives CDR1 LGHDT, CDR2 YNNKEL (reference sequence). V lost 0 bases and J lost 2, with 11 bases in between. The CDR3 totals 15 residues. The CDR3 region has the DNA TGTGCCAGCAGCCAAGACCACAGGGCGACCTACGAGCAGTACTTC. As protein: CASSQDHRATYEQYF.

The V and J genes are TRBV4-1 and TRBJ1-2, with 10 bases matching TRBD1. V shed 1 base, J shed 7 bases, and the junction held 6 bases outside the gene matches. The CDR3 loop spans 15 amino acids. The V gene's germline CDR1 is MGHRA and CDR2 YSYEKL. CDR3 loop: CASSQGGQGVGGYTF. The CDR3 nucleotides read TGCGCCAGCAGCCAAGGCGGACAGGGGGTTGGTGGCTACACCTTC.

This chain joins TRBV6-1 and TRBJ1-5; TRBD1 matches at 7 bases. V lost 6 bases and J lost 4; bases outside the gene matches: 3. This CDR3 has 13 amino acids. Looked up from germline, CDR1 is MNHNS and CDR2 is SASEGT. The CDR3 loop reads CASRGQLNQPQHF. CDR3 DNA: TGTGCCAGCAGGGGACAGCTAAATCAGCCCCAGCATTTT.

This clonotype was seen once. The chain joins TRBV20-1 to TRBJ1-5; D gene uncertain. Trimming left V 3 bases short and J 1 base short, with 4 bases between. This CDR3 spans 12 amino acids. Germline CDR1 is DFQATT and CDR2 is SNEGSKA (reference sequence). The CDR3, as DNA: TGCAGTGCTAGCGGCAGCAATCAGCCCCAGCATTTT. Protein: CSASGSNQPQHF.

This clonotype was seen more than once but under ten times. The rearrangement joins TRBV10-3 to TRBJ2-2; no reliable D call. The CDR3 loop spans 13 amino acids. The germline V gene has CDR1 ENHRY and CDR2 SYGVKD. Trimming removed 1 base from V and 3 bases from J, with 3 bases in between. The CDR3 is CAISEFDTGELFF. Written as DNA, the CDR3 is TGTGCCATCAGTGAGTTCGACACCGGGGAGCTGTTTTTT.

The chain joins TRBV5-1 to TRBJ2-2; TRBD1 agrees at 9 bases. This CDR3 is built from 15 residues. With 5 bases clipped from V and 0 bases from J, the junction kept 2 bases outside the gene matches. Germline values: CDR1 SGHRS, CDR2 YFSETQ. CDR3 nucleotide sequence: TGCGCCAGCAGAGGGACAGGGACGAACACCGGGGAGCTGTTTTTT. This sequence encodes CASRGTGTNTGELFF.

The gene calls are TRBV4-1 and TRBJ2-5, with D maybe TRBD2 (7 bases). The CDR3 totals 16 residues. Germline lookup yields CDR1 MGHRA and CDR2 YSYEKL. V was pared by 1 base and J by 1 base, with 13 bases between. The DNA for the CDR3 is TGCGCCAGCAGCCAAGTAGGGGGGGCAATCCAAGAGACCCAGTACTTC. This sequence encodes CASSQVGGAIQETQYF.

V and J are TRBV11-1 and TRBJ2-3; D is unresolved. Germline V gives CDR1 SGHAT, CDR2 FQDESV (reference sequence). Trimming removed 3 bases at V and 0 bases at J, with 13 bases between. This CDR3 comprises 16 residues. This CDR3 reads CASSFSGQASTDTQYF. DNA for the CDR3: TGTGCCAGCAGCTTCTCGGGCCAGGCGAGCACAGATACGCAGTATTTT.

The rearrangement links TRBV7-9 to TRBJ2-7; D unresolved. The V gene lost 1 base and the J gene lost 6 bases, with 13 bases spanning the gap. Germline V CDR1 and CDR2: SEHNR, FQNEAQ (reference sequence). The CDR3 has 14 residues. CDR3 DNA sequence: TGTGCCAGCAGCTTAGGAGGCCTCTCGGGCGAGCAGTACTTC. Its protein product is CASSLGGLSGEQYF.

In this sample, this clonotype turned up a few times. V usage is TRBV9 and J usage is TRBJ2-1; 9 nucleotides align to TRBD2. This CDR3 region has 16 residues. Trimming cost V 4 bases and J 7 bases; bases outside gene matches: 12. The germline V gene has CDR1 SGDLS and CDR2 YYNGEE. The CDR3 nucleotides read TGTGCCAGCAGCTCCCGCGGGAGGGGGCGTACAAATGAGCAGTTCTTC. Translated: CASSSRGRGRTNEQFF. Variable domain in full (rest from reference TRBV9 and TRBJ2-1): DSGVTQTPKHLITATGQRVTLRCSPRSGDLSVYWYQQSLDQGLQFLIQYYNGEERAKGNILERFSAQQFPDLHSELNLSSLELGDSALYFCASSSRGRGRTNEQFFGPGTRLTVL.

The chain combines TRBV5-1 with TRBJ1-4, with D perhaps TRBD1 (6 bases). Germline values: CDR1 SGHRS, CDR2 YFSETQ. The CDR3 extends over 15 amino acids. V lost 4 bases, J lost 3 bases, and 13 bases lay in between. In DNA, the CDR3 is TGCGCCAGCAGCGCGGGGGGGCTTGCTAATGAAAAACTGTTTTTT. This sequence encodes CASSAGGLANEKLFF.

This rearrangement joins TRBV4-2 to TRBJ1-2; TRBD1 agrees at 8 bases. The CDR3 length is 16 residues. J lost 6 bases, V lost 3 bases, and 12 bases had no gene match. In germline, CDR1 is LGHNA, CDR2 YNFKEQ. The CDR3 sequence: CASSHPPGQDLNGYTF. As DNA, the CDR3 is TGTGCCAGCAGCCACCCCCCGGGACAGGACCTTAATGGCTACACCTTC.

The chain recombines TRBV6-6 with TRBJ2-1, with D uncertain. This CDR3 contains 14 residues. Germline V gene data show CDR1 as MNHNY and CDR2 as SVGAGI (reference sequence). The V end lost 7 bases, the J end lost 3 bases, and 13 bases lay between the germline ends. The CDR3 spells CASTPTHIYNEQFF. The DNA of the CDR3 is TGTGCCAGCACCCCCACCCATATCTACAATGAGCAGTTCTTC.